Here is one TCR beta chain with its context. Its antigen remains unknown. The source of the sample is a study of cytomegalovirus exposure and HLA in healthy donors. The overall study: Earlier results showed roughly 120 million unique TCR beta sequences derived from approximately 170 million T cells. Study observations and caveats: The authors considered a cluster of highly shared sequence variants likely to be a sequencing artifact. The study carried out a later analysis of TCR beta sequences. It associated some 17,000 of them with specific HLA alleles at a false discovery rate of 0.05. Association of a missense DCLRE1C variant with TCR beta V- and J-gene trimming was reported in a later analysis.

This PCR relied on a set of 60 Vbeta primers and 13 Jbeta primers. Clones were read by immunoSEQ multiplex PCR, and TCRdb kept only the in-frame ones, dropping some. The sample data list roughly 40,000 clones. This TCR derives from a man aged 35 to 55 in good health and CMV-seropositive. Input material: PBMCs.

The CDR3 here is CASSPIPRGSDSYEQYF. In DNA, the CDR3 is TGTGCCAGCAGTCCAATCCCTCGCGGGAGCGATTCCTACGAGCAGTACTTC. V and J are TRBV27 and TRBJ2-7; 7 nucleotides match TRBD2. V shed 5 bases, J shed 1 base, and the junction held 14 bases outside the gene matches. The CDR3 sequence is 17 residues long. Looked up from germline, CDR1 is MNHEY and CDR2 is SMNVEV (reference sequence).